The subject of this entry is one T cell receptor beta chain. Its antigen is unknown. The data were taken from a study of CD4 T cells in relation to SARS-CoV-2 and coronaviruses. The assay was immunoSEQ multiplex PCR, and TCRdb's table has in-frame clones only and misses some. The data show 28,000 or so clones, 65% to 80% seen once. The CDR3 extends over 15 amino acids. V lost 4 bases and J lost 5, with 15 bases in between. CDR1 and CDR2 (germline): SGHRS, YFSETQ. The unexposed donors gave CD4+ T cells in about 2010-2019, prior to COVID-19. After about 10 days of culture, CD4+ T cells were isolated. The chain carries TRBV5-1 and TRBJ2-2; D is unclear. Sequencing used CD4+ T cells from PBMCs, cultured in vitro. The sequence was obtained from a human donor in good health. The CDR3 sequence: CASSAIIGATGELFF. The DNA of the CDR3 is TGCGCCAGCAGCGCAATAATTGGAGCGACCGGGGAGCTGTTTTTT. The entire variable domain, with the rest obtained from reference TRBV5-1 and TRBJ2-2, is as follows: KAGVTQTPRYLIKTRGQQVTLSCSPISGHRSVSWYQQTPGQGLQFLFEYFSETQRNKGNFPGRFSGRQFSNSRSEMNVSTLELGDSALYLCASSAIIGATGELFFGEGSRLTVL.